This entry concerns a single TCR beta chain. In the original analysis: Estimation of nucleated cell counts relied on the amplification of reference gene primers. The assay was immunoSEQ multiplex PCR, and TCRdb's table has in-frame clones only and misses some. That table furnishes V, J and clone size, whereas the DNA furnished D and trimming. The sample consists of fewer than 250,000 clones, 65% to 90% of them appearing once. After removal of 1 base from V and 2 bases from J, the junction contained 7 bases not matched to a gene. Germline values: CDR1 SGHAT, CDR2 FQNNGV. The CDR3 totals 16 residues. The sample originates from a study of blood T cell repertoires in COVID-19. The wider study: COVID-19 samples collected from the United States, Italy and Spain covered acute and convalescent phases. From T cells, B-cell-depleted T cells, or PBMCs came the material, which was cDNA or gDNA.

The sequence derives from a woman between 70 and 85 years old with acute or convalescent COVID-19. Sequencing was carried out using peripheral blood. The rearrangement uses TRBV11-2 and TRBJ2-5; the match to TRBD1 covers 7 bases. CDR3 residues: CASSLGSTGEQETQYF. The DNA of the CDR3 is TGTGCCAGCAGCTTAGGGTCAACAGGGGAGCAAGAGACCCAGTACTTC. The full variable domain, rest sourced from reference TRBV11-2 and TRBJ2-5, is EAGVAQSPRYKIIEKRQSVAFWCNPISGHATLYWYQQILGQGPKLLIQFQNNGVVDDSQLPKDRFSAERLKGVDSTLKIQPAKLEDSAVYLCASSLGSTGEQETQYFGPGTRLLVL.